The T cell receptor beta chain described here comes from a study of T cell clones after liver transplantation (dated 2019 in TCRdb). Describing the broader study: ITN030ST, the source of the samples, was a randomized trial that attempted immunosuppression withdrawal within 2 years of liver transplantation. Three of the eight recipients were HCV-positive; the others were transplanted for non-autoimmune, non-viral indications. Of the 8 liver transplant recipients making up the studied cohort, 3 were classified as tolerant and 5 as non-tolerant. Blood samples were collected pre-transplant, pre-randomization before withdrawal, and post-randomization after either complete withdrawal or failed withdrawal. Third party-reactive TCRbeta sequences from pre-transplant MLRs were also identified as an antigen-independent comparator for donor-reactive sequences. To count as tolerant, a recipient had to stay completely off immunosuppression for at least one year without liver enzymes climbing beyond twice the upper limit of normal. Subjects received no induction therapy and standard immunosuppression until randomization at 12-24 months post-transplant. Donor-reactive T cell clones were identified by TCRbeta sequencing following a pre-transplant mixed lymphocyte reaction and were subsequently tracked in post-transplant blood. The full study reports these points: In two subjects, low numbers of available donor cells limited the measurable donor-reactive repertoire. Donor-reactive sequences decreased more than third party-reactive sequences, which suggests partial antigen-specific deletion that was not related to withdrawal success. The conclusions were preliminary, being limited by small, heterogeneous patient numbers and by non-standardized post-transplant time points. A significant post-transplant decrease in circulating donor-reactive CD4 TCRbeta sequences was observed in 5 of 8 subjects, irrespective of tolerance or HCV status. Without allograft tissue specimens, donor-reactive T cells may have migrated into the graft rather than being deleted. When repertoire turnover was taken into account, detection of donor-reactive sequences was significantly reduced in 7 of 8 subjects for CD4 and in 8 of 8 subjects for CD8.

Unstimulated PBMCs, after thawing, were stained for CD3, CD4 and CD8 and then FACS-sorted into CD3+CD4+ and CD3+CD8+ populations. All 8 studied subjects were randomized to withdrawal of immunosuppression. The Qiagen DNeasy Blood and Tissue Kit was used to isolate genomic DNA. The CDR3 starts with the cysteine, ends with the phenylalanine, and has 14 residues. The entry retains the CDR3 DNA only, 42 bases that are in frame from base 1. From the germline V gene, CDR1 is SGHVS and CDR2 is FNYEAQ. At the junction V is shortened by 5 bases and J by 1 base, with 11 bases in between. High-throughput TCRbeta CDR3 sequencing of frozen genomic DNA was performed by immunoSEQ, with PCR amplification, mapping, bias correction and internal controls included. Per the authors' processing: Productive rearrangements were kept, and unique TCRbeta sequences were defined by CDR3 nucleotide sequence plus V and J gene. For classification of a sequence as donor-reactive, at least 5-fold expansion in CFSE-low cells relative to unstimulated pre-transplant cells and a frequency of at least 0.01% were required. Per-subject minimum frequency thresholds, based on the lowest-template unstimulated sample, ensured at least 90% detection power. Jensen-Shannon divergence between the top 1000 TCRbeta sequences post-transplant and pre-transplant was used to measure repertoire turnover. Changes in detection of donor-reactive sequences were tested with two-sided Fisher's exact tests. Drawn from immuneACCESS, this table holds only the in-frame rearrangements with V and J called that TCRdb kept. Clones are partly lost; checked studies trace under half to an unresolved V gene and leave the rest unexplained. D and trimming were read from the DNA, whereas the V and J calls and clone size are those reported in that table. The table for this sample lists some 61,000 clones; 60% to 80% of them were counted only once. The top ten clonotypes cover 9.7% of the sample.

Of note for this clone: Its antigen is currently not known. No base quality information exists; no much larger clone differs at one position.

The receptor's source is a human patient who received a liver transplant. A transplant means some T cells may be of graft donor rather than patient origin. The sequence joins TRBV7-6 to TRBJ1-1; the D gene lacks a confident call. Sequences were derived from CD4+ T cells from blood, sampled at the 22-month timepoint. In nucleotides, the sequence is TGTGCCAGCAGCCTTACGACGAGGAACACTGAAGCTTTCTTT. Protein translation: CASSLTTRNTEAFF. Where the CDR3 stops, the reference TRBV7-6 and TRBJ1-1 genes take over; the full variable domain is GAGVSQSPRYKVTKRGQDVALRCDPISGHVSLYWYRQALGQGPEFLTYFNYEAQQDKSGLPNDRFSAERPEGSISTLTIQRTEQRDSAMYRCASSLTTRNTEAFFGQGTRLTVV.